This TCR beta chain comes out of a study of blood T cell repertoires in COVID-19. CDR3 size: 15 residues. Germline CDR1 and CDR2: SGHKS and YYEKEE (reference sequence). With 4 bases clipped from V and 5 bases from J, the junction kept 6 bases outside the gene matches. TCRdb's table, derived via immunoSEQ multiplex PCR, lists solely in-frame clones and lacks some. Of under 300,000 clones listed, roughly 87% were seen once; the top ten hold approximately 7.5%. This clone showed up just a few times. Specimen: peripheral blood. This chain uses TRBV5-5 with TRBJ2-1; TRBD1 matches at 10 bases. This TCR was recovered from a man aged 55 to 70 who had recovered from COVID-19. CDR3 coding DNA: TGTGCCAGCAGCGTAGGGACAGGGGCTAACAATGAGCAGTTCTTC. Translating gives CASSVGTGANNEQFF.